The source of this T cell receptor (beta chain) is a study of T-cell reconstitution after alpha-beta-depleted transplantation in children. Findings and limits, study-wide: After one year, T-cell counts and TCRbeta diversity mostly came from new T cells. Certain patients had high TCRbeta diversity at day 60, and it came from recipient T cells and thymic progenitors that survived. Alpha-beta T cells about two months after transplant reportedly derived from several hundred expanded graft clones.

Unique molecular identifiers were used to barcode this TCRbeta library. TCRdb re-derived calls from the PCR reads in MiXCR, one entry per CDR3 protein. The data contain about 600,000 distinct CDR3 sequences, over 10% of them seen just once; the ten biggest clones take up 2.2%. The CDR3 extends over 18 amino acids. Germline CDR1 and CDR2: LNHNV and YYDKDF (reference sequence). Between the trimmed V and J ends, which lost 1 base and 3 bases, there was a span of 18 bases. Comments on this clonotype: Its specificity is not known.

The rearrangement uses TRBV15 and TRBJ2-2; D gene unclear. Sequencing used PBMCs, mostly from graft donor cells, obtained 360 days after TCRalphabeta/CD19-depleted stem cell transplant. This TCR came from a male patient aged 10-17 years who had a stem cell transplant for acute myeloid leukemia, so the T cells may come from the graft donor. The CDR3 coding sequence is TGTGCCACCAGCAGAGGCGCGGTGCTGCCCCGGGACACCGGGGAGCTGTTTTTT. This encodes CATSRGAVLPRDTGELFF.